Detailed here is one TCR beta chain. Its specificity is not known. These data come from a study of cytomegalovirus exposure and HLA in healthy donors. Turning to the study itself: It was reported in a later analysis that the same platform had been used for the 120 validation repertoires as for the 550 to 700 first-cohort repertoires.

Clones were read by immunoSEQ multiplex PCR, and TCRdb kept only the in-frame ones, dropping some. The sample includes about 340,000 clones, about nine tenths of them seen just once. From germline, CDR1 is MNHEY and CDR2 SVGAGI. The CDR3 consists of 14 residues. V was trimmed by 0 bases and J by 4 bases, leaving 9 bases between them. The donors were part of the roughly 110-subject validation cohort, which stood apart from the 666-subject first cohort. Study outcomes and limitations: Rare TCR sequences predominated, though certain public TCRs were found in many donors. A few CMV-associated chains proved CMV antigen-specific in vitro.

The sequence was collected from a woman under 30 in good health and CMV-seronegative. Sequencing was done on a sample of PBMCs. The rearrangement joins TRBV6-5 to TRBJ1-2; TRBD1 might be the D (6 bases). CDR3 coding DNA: TGTGCCAGCAGTTACTCCGGCAGGGGCTATGGCTACACCTTC. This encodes CASSYSGRGYGYTF.